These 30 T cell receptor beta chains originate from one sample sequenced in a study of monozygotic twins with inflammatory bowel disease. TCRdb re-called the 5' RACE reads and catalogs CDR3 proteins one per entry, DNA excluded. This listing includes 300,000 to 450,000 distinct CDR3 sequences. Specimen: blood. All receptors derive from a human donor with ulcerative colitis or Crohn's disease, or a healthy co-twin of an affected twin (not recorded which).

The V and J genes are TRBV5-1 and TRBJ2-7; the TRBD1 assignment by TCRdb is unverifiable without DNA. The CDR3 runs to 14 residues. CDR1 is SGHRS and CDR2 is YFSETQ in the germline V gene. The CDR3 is CASSRTGGLREQYF.

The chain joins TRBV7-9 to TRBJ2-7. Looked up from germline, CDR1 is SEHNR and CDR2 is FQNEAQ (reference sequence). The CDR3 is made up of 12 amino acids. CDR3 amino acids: CASSLTDVEQYF.

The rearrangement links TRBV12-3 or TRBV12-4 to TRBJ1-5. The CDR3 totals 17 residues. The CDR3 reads CASSTLASGFINQPQHF.

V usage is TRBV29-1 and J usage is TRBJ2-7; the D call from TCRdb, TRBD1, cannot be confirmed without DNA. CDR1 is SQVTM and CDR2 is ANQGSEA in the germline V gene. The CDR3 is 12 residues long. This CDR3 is CSVGRGRNEQYF.

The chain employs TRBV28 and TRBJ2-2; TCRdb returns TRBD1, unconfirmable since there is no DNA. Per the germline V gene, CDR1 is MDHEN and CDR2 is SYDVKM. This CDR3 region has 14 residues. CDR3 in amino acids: CASQGQRNTGELFF.

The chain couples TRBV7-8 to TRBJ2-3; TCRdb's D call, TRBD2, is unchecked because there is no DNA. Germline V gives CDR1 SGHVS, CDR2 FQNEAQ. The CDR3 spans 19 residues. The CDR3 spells CASSLRPPLAGGPADTQYF.

The CDR3 region is CASSPQVTGELFF. This chain links TRBV9 with TRBJ2-2. The CDR3 runs to 13 residues. Looked up from germline, CDR1 is SGDLS and CDR2 is YYNGEE.

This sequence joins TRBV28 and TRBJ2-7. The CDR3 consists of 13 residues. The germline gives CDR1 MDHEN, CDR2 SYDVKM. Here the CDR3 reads CASRVSSTYEQYF.

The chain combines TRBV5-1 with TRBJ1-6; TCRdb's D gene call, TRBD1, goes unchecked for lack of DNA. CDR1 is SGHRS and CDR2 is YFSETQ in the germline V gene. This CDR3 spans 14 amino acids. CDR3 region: CASSLGGQVEPLHF.

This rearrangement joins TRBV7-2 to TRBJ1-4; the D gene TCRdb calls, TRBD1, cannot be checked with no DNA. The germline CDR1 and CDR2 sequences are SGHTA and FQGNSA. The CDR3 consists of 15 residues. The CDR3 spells CASSPQGAANEKLFF.

This CDR3 is CASSRSTSGSTGELFF. J is TRBJ2-2 and V is TRBV12-3 or TRBV12-4; the TCRdb call, TRBD2, lacks DNA for checking. The CDR3 is 16 amino acids.

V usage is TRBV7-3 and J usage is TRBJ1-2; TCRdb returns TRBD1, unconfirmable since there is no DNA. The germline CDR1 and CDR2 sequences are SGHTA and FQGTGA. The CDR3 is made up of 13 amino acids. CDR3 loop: CASSPEGSYGYTF. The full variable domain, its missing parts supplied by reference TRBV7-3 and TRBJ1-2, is GAGVSQTPSNKVTEKGKYVELRCDPISGHTALYWYRQSLGQGPEFLIYFQGTGAADDSGLPNDRFFAVRPEGSVSTLKIQRTERGDSAVYLCASSPEGSYGYTFGSGTRLTVV.

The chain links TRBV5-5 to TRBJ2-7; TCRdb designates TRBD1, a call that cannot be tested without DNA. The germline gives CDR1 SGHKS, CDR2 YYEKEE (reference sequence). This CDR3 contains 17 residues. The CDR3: CASSIRTGTGVSYEQYF.

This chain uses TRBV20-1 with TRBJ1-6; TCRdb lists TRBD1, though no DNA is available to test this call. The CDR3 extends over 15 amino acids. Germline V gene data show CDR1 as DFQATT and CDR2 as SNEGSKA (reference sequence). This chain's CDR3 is CSATNIQGWYSPLHF.

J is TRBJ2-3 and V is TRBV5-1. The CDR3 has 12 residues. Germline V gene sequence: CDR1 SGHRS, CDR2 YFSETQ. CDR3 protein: CASSLTTDTQYF. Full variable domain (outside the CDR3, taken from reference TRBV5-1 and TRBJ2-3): KAGVTQTPRYLIKTRGQQVTLSCSPISGHRSVSWYQQTPGQGLQFLFEYFSETQRNKGNFPGRFSGRQFSNSRSEMNVSTLELGDSALYLCASSLTTDTQYFGPGTRLTVL.

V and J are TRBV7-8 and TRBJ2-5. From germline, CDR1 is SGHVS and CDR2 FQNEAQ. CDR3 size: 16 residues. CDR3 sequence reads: CASSLGVNDVFETQYF.

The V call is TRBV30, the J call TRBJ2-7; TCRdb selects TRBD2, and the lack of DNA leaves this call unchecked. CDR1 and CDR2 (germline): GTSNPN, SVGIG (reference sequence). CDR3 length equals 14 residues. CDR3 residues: CAWSVDEGPYEQYF. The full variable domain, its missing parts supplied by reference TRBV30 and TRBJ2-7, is SQTIHQWPATLVQPVGSPLSLECTVEGTSNPNLYWYRQAAGRGLQLLFYSVGIGQISSEVPQNLSASRPQDRQFILSSKKLLLSDSGFYLCAWSVDEGPYEQYFGPGTRLTVT.

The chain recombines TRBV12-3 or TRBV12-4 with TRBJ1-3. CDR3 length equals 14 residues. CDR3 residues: CASNPKGSGNTIYF.

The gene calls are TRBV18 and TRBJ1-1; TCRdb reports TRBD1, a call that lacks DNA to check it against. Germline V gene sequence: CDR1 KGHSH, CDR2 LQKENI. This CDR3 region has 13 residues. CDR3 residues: CASSKDRETEAFF.

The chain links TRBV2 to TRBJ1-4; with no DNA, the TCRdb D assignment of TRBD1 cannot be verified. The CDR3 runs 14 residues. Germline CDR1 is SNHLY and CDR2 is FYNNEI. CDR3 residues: CASSAQGGNEKLFF. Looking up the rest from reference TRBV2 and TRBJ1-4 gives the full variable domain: EPEVTQTPSHQVTQMGQEVILRCVPISNHLYFYWYRQILGQKVEFLVSFYNNEISEKSEIFDDQFSVERPDGSNFTLKIRSTKLEDSAMYFCASSAQGGNEKLFFGSGTQLSVL.

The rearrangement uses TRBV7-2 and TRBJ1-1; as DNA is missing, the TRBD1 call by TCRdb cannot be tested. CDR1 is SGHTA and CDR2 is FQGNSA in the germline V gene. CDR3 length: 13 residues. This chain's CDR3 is CASTRQMNTEAFF.

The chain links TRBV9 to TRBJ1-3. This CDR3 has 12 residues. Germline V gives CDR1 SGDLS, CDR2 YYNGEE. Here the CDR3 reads CASSVSGNTIYF. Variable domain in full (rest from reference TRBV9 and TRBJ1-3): DSGVTQTPKHLITATGQRVTLRCSPRSGDLSVYWYQQSLDQGLQFLIQYYNGEERAKGNILERFSAQQFPDLHSELNLSSLELGDSALYFCASSVSGNTIYFGEGSWLTVV.

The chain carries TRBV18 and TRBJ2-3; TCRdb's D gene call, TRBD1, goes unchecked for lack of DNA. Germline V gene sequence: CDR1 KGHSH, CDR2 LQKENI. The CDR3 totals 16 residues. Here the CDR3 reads CASSPLPGQGTDTQYF.

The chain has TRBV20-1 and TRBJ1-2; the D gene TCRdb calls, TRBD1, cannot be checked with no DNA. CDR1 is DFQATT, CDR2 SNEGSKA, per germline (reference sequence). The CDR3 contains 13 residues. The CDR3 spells CSAKTGGDYGYTF.

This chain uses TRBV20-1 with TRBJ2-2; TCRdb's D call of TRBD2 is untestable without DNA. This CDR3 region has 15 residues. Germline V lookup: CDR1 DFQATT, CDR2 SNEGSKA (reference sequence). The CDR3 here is CSASRTSINTGELFF.

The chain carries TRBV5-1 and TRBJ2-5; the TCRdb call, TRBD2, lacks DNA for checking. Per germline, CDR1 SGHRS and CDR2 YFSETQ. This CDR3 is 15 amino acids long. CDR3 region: CASSLDPGGRETQYF. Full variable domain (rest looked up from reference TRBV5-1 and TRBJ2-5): KAGVTQTPRYLIKTRGQQVTLSCSPISGHRSVSWYQQTPGQGLQFLFEYFSETQRNKGNFPGRFSGRQFSNSRSEMNVSTLELGDSALYLCASSLDPGGRETQYFGPGTRLLVL.

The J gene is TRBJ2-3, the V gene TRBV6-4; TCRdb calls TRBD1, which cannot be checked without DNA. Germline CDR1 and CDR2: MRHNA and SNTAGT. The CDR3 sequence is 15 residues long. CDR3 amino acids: CASSRGGQSTDTQYF.

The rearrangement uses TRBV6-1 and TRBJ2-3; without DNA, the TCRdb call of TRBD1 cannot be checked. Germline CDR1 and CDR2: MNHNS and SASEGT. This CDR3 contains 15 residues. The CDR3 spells CASSLWRGRADTQYF.

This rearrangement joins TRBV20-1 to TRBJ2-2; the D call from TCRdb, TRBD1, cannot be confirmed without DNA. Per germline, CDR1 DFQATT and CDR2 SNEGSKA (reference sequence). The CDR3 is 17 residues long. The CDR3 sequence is CSARAPPGEPNTGELFF.

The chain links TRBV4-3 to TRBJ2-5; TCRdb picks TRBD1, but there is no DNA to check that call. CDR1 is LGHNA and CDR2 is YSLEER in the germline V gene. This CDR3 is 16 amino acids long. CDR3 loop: CASSKTGGTKQETQYF.